This TCR beta chain was identified in a study of blood T cell repertoires in COVID-19. Study at large: Whether acute or convalescent, the COVID-19 samples came from the United States, Italy and Spain.

Here immunoSEQ multiplex PCR was the method, and the copy in TCRdb shows in-frame clones only, minus some. The table shows about 87,000 clones, with roughly 84% occurring only once. Germline V gene data show CDR1 as SGHNT and CDR2 as YYREEE (reference sequence). This CDR3 has 13 amino acids. The trim removed 0 bases at V and 5 bases at J, leaving 1 base unmatched. Source material: peripheral blood. This clonotype originated in a woman of 80 years or more with COVID-19, enrolled during active disease. This chain uses TRBV5-4 with TRBJ2-5, with 7 nucleotides matching TRBD2. This CDR3 is CASSLVAGETQYF. Here the CDR3 DNA reads TGTGCCAGCAGCTTGGTAGCGGGCGAGACCCAGTACTTC.